Following are 24 T cell receptor beta chains from one sample sequenced in a study of post-analysis software for immune sequencing data. Study-wide findings and caveats: When patients were compared with controls, about five TRBV segments were more frequent, TRBV5-6, TRBV5-1 and TRBV20-1 among them.

Unique molecular identifiers featured in each of the TCR beta cDNA libraries. TCRdb reanalysed the PCR reads using MiXCR and keeps one entry per CDR3 protein. The data show about 820,000 distinct CDR3 sequences, with approximately 50% seen just once and approximately 4.3% held by the top ten. These receptors have no known antigen. Sequencing was carried out using blood. The receptor source for this set is a girl aged 5-17 years with multiple sclerosis.

The V call is TRBV25-1, the J call TRBJ1-5, with 7 bases that match TRBD1. This CDR3 contains 18 residues. Per germline, CDR1 MGHDK and CDR2 SYGVNS. Trimming cost V 4 bases and J 0 bases; bases outside gene matches: 12. For the CDR3, the DNA is TGTGCCAGCAGTGCTACCCGGGACAGCCGATCTAGCAATCAGCCCCAGCATTTT. It specifies CASSATRDSRSSNQPQHF.

This clonotype was picked up a small number of times. The V call is TRBV7-3, the J call TRBJ2-7; 10 bases fit TRBD2. Germline CDR1 reads SGHTA; CDR2 reads FQGTGA. The CDR3 consists of 14 residues. V dropped 5 bases and J dropped 7; count of bases not matched to a gene: 8. CDR3 region: CASSPSGRSHEQYF. The CDR3 nucleotides read TGTGCCAGCAGCCCTAGCGGGAGATCACATGAGCAGTACTTC.

This clonotype showed up just a few times. The gene calls are TRBV20-1 and TRBJ2-7, with TRBD1 matching 10 bases. V shed 2 bases, J shed 6 bases, and the junction held 7 bases outside the gene matches. The CDR3 has 14 residues. Per the germline V gene, CDR1 is DFQATT and CDR2 is SNEGSKA (reference sequence). The chain's CDR3 is CSARFDRGPLEQYF. The CDR3, as DNA: TGCAGTGCTAGATTTGACAGGGGGCCCCTCGAGCAGTACTTC.

V usage is TRBV12-3 or TRBV12-4 and J usage is TRBJ2-1; 10 nucleotides agree with TRBD2. The CDR3 is 13 amino acids. V trimming: 6 bases; J trimming: 9 bases; junction bases outside the gene matches: 5. The CDR3 region is CASSISSGGEQFF. The CDR3 region has the DNA TGTGCCAGCAGCATCTCTAGCGGGGGTGAGCAGTTCTTC.

CDR3 sequence reads: CASSALASYYEQYF. The CDR3 DNA is TGTGCCAGCAGTGCCTTGGCTAGCTACTACGAGCAGTACTTC. V usage is TRBV2 and J usage is TRBJ2-7; D is possibly TRBD2 (5 bases). Per germline, CDR1 SNHLY and CDR2 FYNNEI. The ends were cut back, 4 bases at V and 3 bases at J, with 13 bases in the middle. This CDR3 has 14 amino acids.

Concerning this clonotype: This may stem from a read error, because a much larger clone lies one nucleotide away. The rearrangement links TRBV14 to TRBJ2-7, with D hard to call. The CDR3 extends over 11 amino acids. V was shortened by 3 bases and J by 7 bases, with 7 bases between the two germline ends. Germline lookup yields CDR1 SGHDN and CDR2 FVKESK. CDR3 loop: CASSQWLEQYF. In DNA, the CDR3 is TGTGCCAGCAGCCAGTGGTTGGAGCAGTACTTC.

Remarks on this clonotype: The CDR3 end shows no conserved phenylalanine or tryptophan, and so a read error is likely. V gene TRBV4-1 combines with J gene TRBJ2-3; D not certain. Trimming stripped 0 bases from V and 8 bases from J, with 6 bases between. CDR1 and CDR2 from the germline V gene are MGHRA and YSYEKL. The CDR3 has 12 residues. CDR3 protein: CASSQDESTQYV. In DNA form, the CDR3 reads TGCGCCAGCAGCCAAGATGAGAGTACGCAGTATGTT.

The sample holds one count of this clonotype. This chain joins TRBV12-3 or TRBV12-4 and TRBJ2-7; tentatively, D is TRBD2 (6 bases). V was cut by 3 bases and J by 0 bases, with 21 bases left in between. The CDR3 totals 18 residues. The CDR3 DNA reads TGTGCCAGCAGTTTTGCCCGGCTCGGGACTCCCAACTCCTACGAGCAGTACTTC. Protein product: CASSFARLGTPNSYEQYF.

V usage is TRBV4-1 and J usage is TRBJ2-3; TRBD1 matches at 10 bases. This CDR3 region has 23 residues. Per germline, CDR1 MGHRA and CDR2 YSYEKL. With 11 bases clipped from V and 4 bases from J, the junction kept 36 bases outside the gene matches. The CDR3 nucleotides are TGCGCCGGGACGTCTAACCCGAACAAAGACAGGGGGCGTAGGGGCCACGTTGCAGATACGCAGTATTTT. Residues: CAGTSNPNKDRGRRGHVADTQYF.

CDR3 in amino acids: CASSFSTSGTYNEQFF. CDR3 DNA: TGTGCCAGCAGTTTCTCCACTAGCGGGACCTACAATGAGCAGTTCTTC. The rearrangement joins TRBV27 to TRBJ2-1; 10 nucleotides align to TRBD2. The germline V gene encodes CDR1 MNHEY and CDR2 SMNVEV (reference sequence). Trimming took 3 bases from V and 2 from J; bases not matched to a gene: 4. This CDR3 has 16 residues.

CDR3 DNA sequence: TGTGCCAGCAGTGACATTACGGGCTACACCTTC. Residues: CASSDITGYTF. The V gene is TRBV6-1, the J gene TRBJ1-2; unclear D gene. Germline V gene sequence: CDR1 MNHNS, CDR2 SASEGT. Trimming stripped 3 bases from V and 8 bases from J, with 7 bases between. The CDR3 has 11 residues.

The chain has TRBV12-3 or TRBV12-4 and TRBJ1-4; 9 bases map to TRBD1. The CDR3 is made up of 17 amino acids. J lost 2 bases, V lost 8 bases, and 12 bases had no gene match. CDR3 region: CASQDRGEGGTNEKLFF. The CDR3 DNA is TGTGCCAGCCAGGACAGGGGAGAAGGTGGGACTAATGAAAAACTGTTTTTT.

V and J are TRBV20-1 and TRBJ2-2; 9 nucleotides line up with TRBD2. Per germline, CDR1 DFQATT and CDR2 SNEGSKA (reference sequence). The CDR3 length is 15 residues. V shed 6 bases, J shed 1 base, and the junction held 6 bases outside the gene matches. In DNA, the CDR3 is TGCAGTGCAGTGCAGACTAGCGGGAACACCGGGGAGCTGTTTTTT. Translation gives CSAVQTSGNTGELFF.

J is TRBJ2-1 and V is TRBV15, with 7 positions matching TRBD1. CDR3 length equals 14 residues. The junction had 7 bases not matched to a gene; V was cut back by 3 bases and J by 8 bases. CDR1 and CDR2 from the germline V gene are LNHNV and YYDKDF (reference sequence). CDR3 DNA sequence: TGTGCCACCAGCAGTAGACAGGGTCGCGATGAGCAGTTCTTC. It specifies CATSSRQGRDEQFF.

The chain employs TRBV5-1 and TRBJ2-1, with D possibly matching TRBD1 (6 bases). V lost 4 bases, J lost 5 bases, and 13 bases lay in between. Germline V CDR1 and CDR2: SGHRS, YFSETQ. The CDR3 extends over 14 amino acids. CDR3 loop: CASSPRTADNEQFF. The CDR3 DNA reads TGCGCCAGCAGCCCCCGGACAGCTGACAATGAGCAGTTCTTC.

V usage is TRBV20-1 and J usage is TRBJ2-3; D perhaps matches TRBD1 (6 bases). The CDR3 contains 14 residues. V was shortened by 3 bases and J by 2 bases, with 12 bases between the two germline ends. Germline V CDR1 and CDR2: DFQATT, SNEGSKA (reference sequence). CDR3 sequence reads: CSASGDTYTDTQYF. The CDR3 region has the DNA TGCAGTGCTAGTGGGGACACTTACACAGATACGCAGTATTTT.

The chain employs TRBV10-2 and TRBJ2-1; TRBD2 matches 14 bases. After removal of 8 bases from V and 7 bases from J, the junction contained 13 bases not matched to a gene. Per the germline V gene, CDR1 is WSHSY and CDR2 is SAAADI. This CDR3 has 17 amino acids. DNA for the CDR3: TGCGCCAGCGGGAATCCCACCGGGACTAGCGGGAGAAATGAGCAGTTCTTC. Its translation is CASGNPTGTSGRNEQFF.

In this sample, this clonotype turned up a few times. This chain joins TRBV10-3 and TRBJ1-2; D possibly corresponds to TRBD1 (5 bases). Per germline, CDR1 ENHRY and CDR2 SYGVKD. This CDR3 has 15 residues. V shed 2 bases and J shed 4 bases, with 14 bases lying between them. This CDR3 reads CAISETPTGRYGYTF. The CDR3 DNA reads TGTGCCATCAGTGAGACCCCGACGGGGCGCTATGGCTACACCTTC.

J is TRBJ2-2 and V is TRBV27; D gene ambiguous. Germline V lookup: CDR1 MNHEY, CDR2 SMNVEV (reference sequence). The CDR3 is 15 residues long. Trimming left V 5 bases short and J 1 base short, with 11 bases between. The CDR3 sequence: CASSPRLGNTGELFF. CDR3 nucleotide sequence: TGTGCCAGCAGTCCGCGACTGGGGAACACCGGGGAGCTGTTTTTT.

The gene calls are TRBV5-1 and TRBJ2-1, with a weak D call TRBD1 (6 bases). The CDR3 has 16 residues. The V gene's germline CDR1 is SGHRS and CDR2 YFSETQ. V was cut by 0 bases and J by 0 bases, with 10 bases left in between. The CDR3 spells CASSLEGVHSYNEQFF. The DNA for the CDR3 is TGCGCCAGCAGCTTGGAGGGGGTTCACTCCTACAATGAGCAGTTCTTC.

This chain uses TRBV5-1 with TRBJ2-7, with D possibly called TRBD1 or TRBD2 (5 bases each). Germline V gives CDR1 SGHRS, CDR2 YFSETQ. The CDR3 runs 16 residues. Deletions cut 3 bases from V and 0 bases from J, with 16 bases between. CDR3 region: CASSSEVGHSSYEQYF. The DNA for the CDR3 is TGCGCCAGCAGCTCGGAGGTAGGACACAGCTCCTACGAGCAGTACTTC.

The CDR3 DNA is TGTGCCAGCAGTTCGCTTGGGGGGAGCTCCTACGAGCAGTACTTC. As protein: CASSSLGGSSYEQYF. The J gene is TRBJ2-7, the V gene TRBV6-2 or TRBV6-3; maybe TRBD2 (6 bases). The CDR3 spans 15 residues. V was shortened by 4 bases and J by 0 bases, with 13 bases between the two germline ends. The V gene's germline CDR1 is MNHEY and CDR2 SVGEGT.

This sequence joins TRBV7-6 and TRBJ2-7; tentatively, D is TRBD2 (6 bases). V lost 5 bases to trimming and J lost 4 bases, with 24 bases between them. Per the germline V gene, CDR1 is SGHVS and CDR2 is FNYEAQ. The CDR3 loop spans 17 amino acids. The CDR3 DNA reads as TGTGCCAGCAGCCCCCGAGTGGGGCGGAGGGACGGGTACGAGCAGTACTTC. This encodes CASSPRVGRRDGYEQYF.

This clonotype was detected only a few times. The chain is built from TRBV20-1 and TRBJ2-4; D unclear. TRBJ2-7 matches the DNA end more closely, so the J call is doubtful. Germline CDR1 is DFQATT and CDR2 is SNEGSKA (reference sequence). The CDR3 consists of 12 residues. CDR3 bases: TGCAGTGCCCCCCTCCCCCCCTACGAGCAGTACTTC. Its protein is CSAPLPPYEQYF.